Below, 13 T cell receptor beta chains from the same sample are listed, as sequenced in a study of regulatory T cells in long-lasting Graves disease. For TCR beta, libraries came from iRepertoire HTBI primers and Arm-PCR of CDR3 regions. MiXCR was run by TCRdb on the multiplex PCR reads, yielding one entry per CDR3 protein. Of roughly 430,000 distinct CDR3 sequences listed, about 16% are singletons. As for time point: newly diagnosed GD, antithyroid drugs for less than 3 months. RNA from PBMCs was the source of the TCR library. These data were also reused for a study on T cells in Graves' hyperthyroidism and ophthalmopathy.

The specimen was peripheral blood mononuclear cells (PBMCs), collected at new diagnosis, from a patient treated with antithyroid drugs. The receptors originated from a woman aged 25 to 39 with Graves disease.

This rearrangement joins TRBV29-1 to TRBJ1-5; the D gene is possibly TRBD1 (6 bases). The V gene lost 2 bases and the J gene lost 0 bases, with 23 bases spanning the gap. The CDR3 is made up of 19 amino acids. The germline V gene encodes CDR1 SQVTM and CDR2 ANQGSEA. This chain's CDR3 is CSVEHDAKQGPYSNQPQHF. DNA of the CDR3: TGCAGCGTTGAACACGACGCGAAACAGGGTCCATATAGCAATCAGCCCCAGCATTTT.

There are many counts of this clonotype. The chain joins TRBV28 to TRBJ1-2; the D is unclear. The CDR3 is 15 amino acids. Germline V gives CDR1 MDHEN, CDR2 SYDVKM. Trimming stripped 3 bases from V and 5 bases from J, with 16 bases between. The CDR3 coding sequence is TGTGCCAGCAGTTTTCCCGGGGAGAGAATGTATGGCTACACCTTC. Its protein product is CASSFPGERMYGYTF.

J is TRBJ2-1 and V is TRBV20-1; TRBD2 is a possible D gene (6 bases). The CDR3 totals 15 residues. From germline, CDR1 is DFQATT and CDR2 SNEGSKA (reference sequence). The ends were cut back, 6 bases at V and 3 bases at J, with 18 bases in the middle. CDR3 loop: CSATTGTGSYNEQFF. CDR3 DNA: TGCAGTGCCACCACCGGGACTGGGAGCTACAATGAGCAGTTCTTC.

The V call is TRBV18, the J call TRBJ2-7; D unresolved. The V and J ends lost 1 base and 9 bases respectively, with 13 bases between them. CDR1 is KGHSH and CDR2 is LQKENI in the germline V gene. CDR3 length: 13 amino acids. CDR3 nucleotides: TGTGCCAGCTCACCACAGACCGCGCCAGGGCAGTACTTC. This encodes CASSPQTAPGQYF.

This clonotype was counted between two and nine times. The V call is TRBV4-2, the J call TRBJ2-1, with 9 bases aligning to TRBD1. CDR1 is LGHNA and CDR2 is YNFKEQ in the germline V gene. The CDR3 runs to 18 residues. The J segment lost 4 bases and the V segment lost 2 bases, leaving 12 bases of the junction unmatched. The CDR3 protein is CASSQPLTGTGKYNEQFF. The CDR3 DNA reads TGTGCCAGCAGCCAACCCTTAACCGGGACAGGGAAATACAATGAGCAGTTCTTC.

This clonotype has ten or more counts. The gene calls are TRBV2 and TRBJ2-1; D ambiguous. V was pared by 4 bases and J by 0 bases, with 7 bases between. Germline lookup yields CDR1 SNHLY and CDR2 FYNNEI. The CDR3 consists of 14 residues. As DNA, the CDR3 is TGTGCCAGCAGTGGGCGGAGCTCCTACAATGAGCAGTTCTTC. Its translation: CASSGRSSYNEQFF.

The rearrangement links TRBV4-1 to TRBJ2-3, with D possibly TRBD2 on 7 matching bases. V was trimmed by 4 bases and J by 5 bases, leaving 19 bases between them. This CDR3 contains 16 residues. Germline CDR1 MGHRA, CDR2 YSYEKL. The DNA of the CDR3 is TGCGCCAGCAGCCCCGGGGCGCGGGGGCGAAGAGATACGCAGTATTTT. Its translation is CASSPGARGRRDTQYF.

This clonotype was found many times. The V gene is TRBV20-1, the J gene TRBJ2-5, with 7 bases lining up with TRBD1. Germline loops: CDR1 DFQATT, CDR2 SNEGSKA (reference sequence). The CDR3 extends over 11 amino acids. CDR3 nucleotide sequence: TGCGGGGGACAGCACCAAGAGACCCAGTACTTC. Translation gives CGGQHQETQYF.

This chain connects TRBV7-2 to TRBJ1-2; D is perhaps TRBD1 (6 bases). Germline V lookup: CDR1 SGHTA, CDR2 FQGNSA. The ends were cut back, 5 bases at V and 5 bases at J, with 15 bases in the middle. The CDR3 consists of 14 residues. CDR3 nucleotides: TGTGCCAGCAGCCCCGGACAGCTCCTATATGGCTACACCTTC. Its protein product is CASSPGQLLYGYTF. The full variable domain, with the rest looked up from reference TRBV7-2 and TRBJ1-2, is GAGVSQSPSNKVTEKGKDVELRCDPISGHTALYWYRQSLGQGLEFLIYFQGNSAPDKSGLPSDRFSAERTGGSVSTLTIQRTQQEDSAVYLCASSPGQLLYGYTFGSGTRLTVV.

The chain carries TRBV24-1 and TRBJ2-3, with unresolved D. The CDR3 loop spans 13 amino acids. V was trimmed by 4 bases and J by 5 bases, leaving 9 bases between them. CDR1 and CDR2 (germline): KGHDR, SFDVKD. CDR3 coding DNA: TGTGCCACCAGTGAGACGGGCCGAGATACGCAGTATTTT. Translated: CATSETGRDTQYF.

This clonotype was seen repeatedly, ten times or more. The chain has TRBV7-9 and TRBJ2-2; D unresolved. Germline V gives CDR1 SEHNR, CDR2 FQNEAQ (reference sequence). The CDR3 runs 14 residues. V lost 3 bases, J lost 9 bases, and 14 bases lay in between. In DNA, the CDR3 is TGTGCCAGCAGCTTGGAGACTCTCGGAAGGGAGCTGTTTTTT. Translated, it gives CASSLETLGRELFF.

This chain links TRBV6-2 or TRBV6-3 with TRBJ2-3; 13 bases line up with TRBD2. There are 16 residues in the CDR3. The V segment lost 1 base and the J segment 4 bases; nucleotides outside the gene matches: 2. The germline V gene encodes CDR1 MNHEY and CDR2 SVGEGT. In DNA, the CDR3 is TGTGCCAGCAGTTACTTTACTAGCGGGAGGGCAGATACGCAGTATTTT. As protein: CASSYFTSGRADTQYF.

This clonotype appeared many times. The rearrangement links TRBV7-2 to TRBJ2-5; D may be TRBD1 (7 bases). V was shortened by 5 bases and J by 5 bases, with 27 bases between the two germline ends. Germline V CDR1 and CDR2: SGHTA, FQGNSA. The CDR3 is 18 amino acids. The CDR3 DNA is TGTGCCAGCAGCCCTCGTCTATTATGGTTCCCAGGGGGGGAGACCCAGTACTTC. Translation: CASSPRLLWFPGGETQYF.